This T cell receptor (beta chain) was profiled in a study of T cell responses to AZD1222 COVID-19 vaccine. The CDR3 has 15 amino acids. CDR1 and CDR2 from the germline V gene are SGHNT and YYREEE (reference sequence). The trim removed 6 bases at V and 6 bases at J, leaving 10 bases unmatched. Libraries were prepared by immunoSEQ multiplex PCR; TCRdb keeps only in-frame clonotypes and omits some of them. This sample has 130,000 to 150,000 clones, with approximately 85% found just once. The gene calls are TRBV5-4 and TRBJ2-1; 9 bases match TRBD1. The receptor was derived from an adult in good health. The sequencing used peripheral blood, collected on day 0 of MenACWY control vaccination. Here the CDR3 reads CASTLGTGTSNEQFF. The CDR3 nucleotides are TGTGCCAGCACGCTTGGGACAGGGACTTCCAATGAGCAGTTCTTC.